Shown below are 8 T cell receptor beta chains from a single sample sequenced in a study of CD8+ T cells in alopecia areata. Sequencing templates came from extracted RNA that was reverse transcribed into cDNA. This table comes from immunoSEQ multiplex PCR, and its TCRdb copy is limited to in-frame clones, with some not included. The sample records about 200,000 clones, approximately 61% being singletons. Specimen: CD4+ T cells sorted from blood, collected at week 0. The origin of the receptors is a human donor with alopecia areata.

This clone has only a few counts. The chain employs TRBV7-2 and TRBJ2-2; 7 nucleotides match TRBD2. Looked up from germline, CDR1 is SGHTA and CDR2 is FQGNSA. V lost 6 bases and J lost 1; bases outside the gene matches: 8. The CDR3 runs to 16 residues. This CDR3 is CASSFLGGRNTGELFF. The CDR3 DNA reads TGTGCCAGCAGTTTCCTCGGGGGGAGGAACACCGGGGAGCTGTTTTTT.

This clone was seen a single time. The chain uses TRBV7-9 and TRBJ1-1; D gene ambiguous. Trimming left V 1 base short and J 10 bases short, with 4 bases between. Germline assignment: CDR1 SEHNR and CDR2 FQNEAQ (reference sequence). The CDR3 sequence is 10 residues long. CDR3 in amino acids: CASSLGRAFF. Written as DNA, the CDR3 is TGTGCCAGCAGCTTAGGGAGAGCTTTCTTT.

V usage is TRBV7-8 and J usage is TRBJ2-7; a possible D gene is TRBD2 (7 bases). The length of the CDR3 is 19 residues. The germline V gene has CDR1 SGHVS and CDR2 FQNEAQ. V was pared by 2 bases and J by 12 bases, with 35 bases between. The CDR3 loop reads CASSLFRLRSGGEEGLSYF. The CDR3 nucleotides are TGTGCCAGCAGCTTATTTAGGTTACGTTCGGGGGGCGAAGAGGGATTGTCGTACTTC.

The V and J genes are TRBV29-1 and TRBJ1-1; 9 bases line up with TRBD1. The germline V gene encodes CDR1 SQVTM and CDR2 ANQGSEA. J was trimmed by 1 base and V by 8 bases; bases with no gene match: 8. The CDR3 spans 14 residues. The CDR3 sequence is CSLQGALRNTEAFF. CDR3 in DNA: TGCAGCTTACAGGGGGCGCTGAGGAACACTGAAGCTTTCTTT.

V is TRBV29-1 and J is TRBJ1-2; D gene ambiguous. V was pared by 5 bases and J by 0 bases, with 7 bases between. From germline, CDR1 is SQVTM and CDR2 ANQGSEA. The length of the CDR3 is 12 residues. Here the CDR3 reads CSVTGANYGYTF. CDR3 DNA sequence: TGCAGCGTTACGGGAGCTAACTATGGCTACACCTTC. Drawing the rest from reference TRBV29-1 and TRBJ1-2, the complete variable domain is SAVISQKPSRDICQRGTSLTIQCQVDSQVTMMFWYRQQPGQSLTLIATANQGSEATYESGFVIDKFPISRPNLTFSTLTVSNMSPEDSSIYLCSVTGANYGYTFGSGTRLTVV.

This clone was picked up a small number of times. This sequence joins TRBV4-2 and TRBJ1-2, with D unresolved. V lost 1 base and J lost 0, with 9 bases in between. The CDR3 spans 15 residues. Germline V gives CDR1 LGHNA, CDR2 YNFKEQ. In DNA form, the CDR3 reads TGTGCCAGCAGCCAAGCAGCCGGCCCTAACTATGGCTACACCTTC. Translating it yields CASSQAAGPNYGYTF.

This chain joins TRBV25-1 and TRBJ1-2; D perhaps matches TRBD1 (6 bases). CDR3 length: 16 amino acids. Germline CDR1 reads MGHDK; CDR2 reads SYGVNS. Trimming took off 5 bases at V and 2 bases at J, with 18 bases between the two ends. The CDR3, as DNA: TGTGCCAGCAGTATGACAGGATCTCATACAAACTATGGCTACACCTTC. Its protein is CASSMTGSHTNYGYTF.

A few counts support this clone. The gene calls are TRBV9 and TRBJ1-5; TRBD1 matches at 10 bases. J gave up 3 bases and V 3 bases, and 3 bases lay outside the gene matches. The CDR3 consists of 15 residues. Germline loops: CDR1 SGDLS, CDR2 YYNGEE. The CDR3 reads CASSAGTGDNQPQHF. CDR3 nucleotide sequence: TGTGCCAGCAGCGCAGGGACAGGGGACAATCAGCCCCAGCATTTT.